This TCR beta chain was sequenced during a study of shared clonotypes between healthy human individuals. Per the study methods: ImmunoSEQ supplied junction-only sequences lacking quality scores, so filtering was different. The table came from immunoSEQ multiplex PCR; TCRdb's copy has only in-frame clones and leaves some out. The DNA was the basis for D and trimming; V, J and clone size are from that table. The sample includes 400,000 to 500,000 clones, about 80% of them seen just once. Donors included only healthy HIV-negative adults lacking recent acute infections or vaccinations. The CDR3 loop spans 15 amino acids. Germline V CDR1 and CDR2: MNHEY, SMNVEV (reference sequence). V lost 5 bases to trimming and J lost 5 bases; unmatched junction nucleotides: 10. This clone was seen a few times.

The sample consisted of PBMCs. V is TRBV27 and J is TRBJ1-2; 8 bases match TRBD1. The TCR comes from a woman aged 40 to 50 in good health. Some clones in this sample may be carry-over from other donors' samples. The chain's CDR3 is CASSASRDRTYGYTF. The CDR3, as DNA: TGTGCCAGCAGTGCCTCCCGGGACAGGACGTATGGCTACACCTTC.